Listed below are T cell receptor beta chains from one sample, sequenced in a study of OX40 agonist ivuxolimab in advanced cancers. Profiling relied on immunoSEQ multiplex PCR, and the TCRdb table lists in-frame clones only, not all of them. This sample has tens of thousands of clones; approximately 85% occur once, and the top ten carry 0.2% to 0.25%. Here the sequenced sample was CD4+ or CD8+ T cells sorted from blood, taken in a trial of the OX40 agonist ivuxolimab. The receptors originated from an adult with an advanced solid tumor such as melanoma, head and neck, liver or kidney cancer. Both conserved end residues are part of each CDR3. The D gene is left open where the match is weak. Rows give clone size only sometimes, using once, few, many, or a class for an expanded clone.

size	V	length	D	J	DNA	CDR3
few	TRBV28	15	TRBD1	TRBJ2-7	TGTGCCAGCAGTGTTACGGCGAGGGGGCGCTACGAGCAGTACTTC	CASSVTARGRYEQYF
-	TRBV20-1	11	-	TRBJ1-2	TGCAGTGCCTATCGGGAGCCCGGCTACACCTTC	CSAYREPGYTF
-	TRBV9	16	TRBD2	TRBJ2-1	TGTGCCAGCAGCCCGGGGGGGCAGGTTACCTACAATGAGCAGTTCTTC	CASSPGGQVTYNEQFF
-	TRBV7-9	14	-	TRBJ1-4	TGTGCCAGCAGCGCGACCCGGTACAATGAAAAACTGTTTTTT	CASSATRYNEKLFF
-	TRBV5-1	14	TRBD1	TRBJ1-2	TGCGCCAGCAGCATCCGCCTGACAGGGTATGGCTACACCTTC	CASSIRLTGYGYTF
-	TRBV10-2	14	TRBD2	TRBJ2-1	TGCGCCAGCAGTGAGTCGAACCCGGGGGGGATGCAGTTCTTC	CASSESNPGGMQFF
-	TRBV20-1	11	-	TRBJ2-1	TGCAGTGCTGTAACGTACAATGAGCAGTTCTTC	CSAVTYNEQFF
once	TRBV9	15	TRBD1	TRBJ1-2	TGTGCCAGCAGCGTAGAGGACAGGGGGCAATTGGGCTACACCTTC	CASSVEDRGQLGYTF
-	TRBV5-1	14	TRBD1	TRBJ1-4	TGCGCCAGCAGCTTGGGACAGGGAGGCGAAAAACTGTTTTTT	CASSLGQGGEKLFF
once	TRBV4-3	17	TRBD2	TRBJ2-5	TGCGCCAGCAGCCAAGATTATGCGACTAGCGGGAAAGAGACCCAGTACTTC	CASSQDYATSGKETQYF
-	TRBV18	17	-	TRBJ1-6	TGTGCCAGCTCACCCCGTCTGGAGAGAAACCGTCGATCACCCCTCCACTTT	CASSPRLERNRRSPLHF
-	TRBV29-1	18	TRBD1	TRBJ1-3	TGCAGCGTTGAACCGATCCAGGGAGGACAGGCGGCTGGAAACACCATATATTTT	CSVEPIQGGQAAGNTIYF
-	TRBV6-5	13	-	TRBJ2-7	TGCAAACATAAGGAGGTCCCGTCCTACGAGCAGTACTTC	CKHKEVPSYEQYF
-	TRBV5-4	13	-	TRBJ2-7	TGTGCCAGCAGGAGGGACGGCTCCTACGAGCAGTACTTC	CASRRDGSYEQYF
-	TRBV18	13	-	TRBJ2-5	TGTGCCAGCTCACCTGGGCAGGGAGAGACCCAGTACTTC	CASSPGQGETQYF
-	TRBV5-5	16	-	TRBJ2-1	TGTGCCAGCAGCTTGGCAGGGGATACATCTTACAATGAGCAGTTCTTC	CASSLAGDTSYNEQFF
-	TRBV18	15	-	TRBJ1-4	TGTGCCAGCTCACCAGACCTTCCTAATAATGAAAAACTGTTTTTT	CASSPDLPNNEKLFF
-	TRBV28	13	-	TRBJ1-1	TGTGCCAGCAGTACACTCAGGGGCACTGAAGCTTTCTTT	CASSTLRGTEAFF
-	TRBV6-6	16	-	TRBJ2-7	TGTGCCAGCAGCTTTATTTTAGGACAAAGCTCCTACGAGCAGTACTTC	CASSFILGQSSYEQYF
-	TRBV2	16	TRBD1	TRBJ1-5	TGTGCCAGCCAGACAGGGTCGGTTAGTCTAAATCAGCCCCAGCATTTT	CASQTGSVSLNQPQHF
-	TRBV19	15	TRBD2	TRBJ2-5	TGTGCCAGTAGTATGGGAGCGGGGGGACAAGAGACCCAGTACTTC	CASSMGAGGQETQYF
-	TRBV5-1	14	TRBD2	TRBJ2-5	TGCGCCAGCAGCCGGACTAGCGGGGAGGAGACCCAGTACTTC	CASSRTSGEETQYF
-	TRBV18	17	TRBD2	TRBJ2-1	TGTGCCAGCTCACCATTAGATACTAGCGGGGCCTACAATGAGCAGTTCTTC	CASSPLDTSGAYNEQFF
-	TRBV7-2	16	-	TRBJ2-3	TGTGCCAGCGGCGAAGTTTGGGGGGCATCGACAGATACGCAGTATTTT	CASGEVWGASTDTQYF
-	TRBV6-5	12	-	TRBJ2-3	TGTGCCAGCAGGAGGGGGTCAGATACGCAGTATTTT	CASRRGSDTQYF
-	TRBV6-1	15	TRBD2	TRBJ2-3	TGTGCCAGCAGTGCGGCGGGAGGGCGCACAGATACGCAGTATTTT	CASSAAGGRTDTQYF
-	TRBV18	16	-	TRBJ1-1	TGTGCCAGCTCACCATTGGATCAGCAGCTGAGCACTGAAGCTTTCTTT	CASSPLDQQLSTEAFF
-	TRBV7-9	12	-	TRBJ1-1	TGTGCCAGCAGACCCCCCAGGGCAGAAGCTTTCTTT	CASRPPRAEAFF
-	TRBV19	14	TRBD1	TRBJ1-2	TGTGCCAGTAGTATCCGACAGGGGGCAGGTGGCTACACCTTC	CASSIRQGAGGYTF
-	TRBV11-2	11	TRBD1	TRBJ2-1	TGTGCCAGCAGCTTTAGAGGGGGCTTATTCTTC	CASSFRGGLFF
-	TRBV7-2	13	-	TRBJ1-1	TGTGCCAGCAGCTTACGACCGAACACTGAAGCTTTCTTT	CASSLRPNTEAFF
-	TRBV7-9	15	TRBD2	TRBJ2-3	TGTGCCAGCAGCTTTTCGGCGGGAGGCACAGATACGCAGTATTTT	CASSFSAGGTDTQYF
-	TRBV7-8	15	-	TRBJ1-5	TGTGCCAGCGGCGAGGGACCAGGGGAAGGGCAGCCCCAGCATTTT	CASGEGPGEGQPQHF
-	TRBV5-1	13	-	TRBJ2-2	TGCGCCAGCAGCGACCGCGGATCCGGGGAGCTGTTTTTT	CASSDRGSGELFF
-	TRBV5-1	16	-	TRBJ1-1	TGCGCCAGCAGCTTGTCGGGGAATGCGTATTACACTGAAGCTTTCTTT	CASSLSGNAYYTEAFF
few	TRBV4-3	17	TRBD2	TRBJ2-1	TGCGCCAGCAGCCAAACAGTAGGCCTAGCGGGTCGCAATGAGCAGTTCTTC	CASSQTVGLAGRNEQFF
-	TRBV19	15	TRBD1	TRBJ2-3	TGTGCCAGTAGGGACCGGGACAGACCCACAGATACGCAGTATTTT	CASRDRDRPTDTQYF
-	TRBV4-1	14	-	TRBJ1-2	TGCGCCAGCAGGCAAGGGTACGGCAACTATGGCTACACCTTC	CASRQGYGNYGYTF
-	TRBV9	16	TRBD2	TRBJ2-1	TGTGCCAGCAGCGCGCTTAGCGGGAGTCAGGTCAATGAGCAGTTCTTC	CASSALSGSQVNEQFF
-	TRBV2	11	-	TRBJ2-7	TGTGCCAGCAGTCCCAATTACGAGCAGTACTTC	CASSPNYEQYF
-	TRBV30	13	-	TRBJ1-2	TGTGCCTGGAGTGTAGGGGTTTACTATGGCTACACCTTC	CAWSVGVYYGYTF